These T cell receptor beta chains were read from a single sample in a study of T cell repertoires in cytomegalovirus infection. MiXCR was run by TCRdb on the reads, yielding one entry per CDR3 protein. The sample contains approximately 290,000 distinct CDR3 sequences, 20% to 30% of which appear only once. Input material: PBMCs. The receptor source for this set is a human donor in good health (CMV status not recorded). Some clones in this sample may be carry-over from other donors' samples. Both conserved end residues are part of each CDR3. The D gene is left open where the match is weak. Rows may omit the clone size; those that give it use once, few, many or a size class.

NA,TRBV30,NA,TRBJ2-6,CAWSNGPSGANVLTF,TGTGCCTGGAGTAACGGCCCATCTGGGGCCAACGTCCTGACTTTC
many,TRBV7-2,NA,TRBJ2-3,CASSQGVSSLTDTQYF,TGTGCCAGCAGCCAAGGGGTCTCTAGCTTAACAGATACGCAGTATTTT
many,TRBV6-6,NA,TRBJ2-2,CASSYGRTGELFF,TGTGCCAGCAGTTACGGGAGAACCGGGGAGCTGTTTTTT
few,TRBV20-1,NA,TRBJ1-1,CSARSRGTGEAFF,TGCAGTGCTAGGTCACGGGGGACGGGTGAAGCTTTCTTT
NA,TRBV19,NA,TRBJ1-5,CGSHQPQHF,TGTGGTTCCCATCAGCCCCAGCATTTT
NA,TRBV5-1,NA,TRBJ2-1,CASSVQGGHNEQFF,TGCGCCAGCAGCGTACAGGGGGGGCACAATGAGCAGTTCTTC
NA,TRBV20-1,TRBD2,TRBJ2-7,CSAINTGTSGPGGYEQYF,TGCAGTGCTATAAACACCGGGACTAGCGGGCCGGGGGGCTACGAGCAGTACTTC
NA,TRBV12-3/TRBV12-4,TRBD1,TRBJ1-1,CASRRGQGSTEAFF,TGTGCCAGCAGACGAGGACAGGGAAGCACTGAAGCTTTCTTT
NA,TRBV5-1,TRBD2,TRBJ2-3,CASSFSRGDTDTQYF,TGCGCCAGCAGCTTTTCGCGGGGGGACACAGATACGCAGTATTTT
many,TRBV7-9,NA,TRBJ1-1,CASSLSHSNTEAFF,TGTGCCAGCAGCTTATCCCACAGCAACACTGAAGCTTTCTTT
NA,TRBV20-1,NA,TRBJ1-2,CSATDGGGYTF,TGCAGTGCCACGGACGGTGGGGGCTACACCTTC
many,TRBV7-2,NA,TRBJ2-7,CASSPSGTNYEQYF,TGTGCCAGCAGCCCGAGTGGTACCAACTACGAGCAGTACTTC
NA,TRBV28,NA,TRBJ2-7,CAGDSDRDEQYF,TGTGCCGGGGACTCAGACAGGGACGAGCAGTACTTC
NA,TRBV5-1,TRBD1,TRBJ1-1,CASSLGQGMGTEAFF,TGCGCCAGCAGCTTGGGACAGGGGATGGGCACTGAAGCTTTCTTT
NA,TRBV7-9,NA,TRBJ2-3,CASSLELEIEQYF,TGTGCCAGCAGCTTAGAACTGGAAATAGAGCAGTATTTT
NA,TRBV13,NA,TRBJ1-1,CASFNRDLTEAFF,TGTGCCAGCTTTAACAGGGATCTCACTGAAGCTTTCTTT
NA,TRBV19,NA,TRBJ1-2,CASSREQGRVVGYGYTF,TGTGCCAGTAGCCGTGAACAGGGTCGGGTTGTCGGCTATGGCTACACCTTC
many,TRBV7-2,NA,TRBJ1-2,CASSTWEDYGYTF,TGTGCCAGCAGTACCTGGGAGGACTATGGCTACACCTTC
NA,TRBV29-1,NA,TRBJ1-1,CSVRKTGSPEAFF,TGCAGCGTTCGAAAAACAGGGTCCCCTGAAGCTTTCTTT
NA,TRBV20-1,NA,TRBJ2-5,CSARAPSLGPETQYF,TGCAGTGCTAGAGCCCCTAGCCTCGGGCCAGAGACCCAGTACTTC
NA,TRBV28,NA,TRBJ2-6,CATATSGANVLTF,TGTGCCACCGCGACCTCTGGGGCCAACGTCCTGACTTTC
NA,TRBV2,NA,TRBJ1-2,CASSGRVYYGYTF,TGTGCCAGCAGTGGCAGGGTATACTATGGCTACACCTTC
NA,TRBV10-3,NA,TRBJ2-7,CAIRDSGQNYEQYF,TGTGCCATCAGAGATTCGGGACAAAACTACGAGCAGTACTTC
few,TRBV12-3/TRBV12-4,NA,TRBJ2-3,CASSLNARDTQYF,TGTGCCAGCAGTTTGAACGCTAGGGATACGCAGTATTTT
many,TRBV28,NA,TRBJ2-5,CASSLGQGRSIETQYF,TGTGCCAGCAGTTTAGGCCAGGGGCGATCAATAGAGACCCAGTACTTC
many,TRBV7-8,TRBD1,TRBJ2-2,CASSRTGGHTGELFF,TGTGCCAGCAGCCGGACAGGGGGTCACACCGGGGAGCTGTTTTTT
many,TRBV2,NA,TRBJ1-5,CASTGTFSNQPQHF,TGTGCCAGCACCGGGACCTTTAGCAATCAGCCCCAGCATTTT
NA,TRBV29-1,NA,TRBJ2-5,CSVGGTQETQYF,TGCAGCGTTGGGGGGACCCAAGAGACCCAGTACTTC
many,TRBV6-2/TRBV6-3,TRBD1,TRBJ2-4,CASNRAGGGVKNIQYF,TGTGCCAGCAACAGGGCAGGGGGTGGTGTGAAAAACATTCAGTACTTC
many,TRBV20-1,NA,TRBJ1-5,CSASPARVSGQPQHF,TGCAGTGCCAGTCCCGCCAGGGTATCAGGACAGCCCCAGCATTTT
many,TRBV7-2,TRBD2,TRBJ2-7,CASSFGLAVAYEQYF,TGTGCCAGCAGCTTCGGGCTAGCGGTGGCCTACGAGCAGTACTTC
many,TRBV7-2,NA,TRBJ2-5,CASSPAETQYF,TGTGCCAGCAGCCCTGCGGAGACCCAGTACTTC
NA,TRBV4-1,NA,TRBJ2-3,CASSLGLGLSTDTQYF,TGCGCCAGCAGCCTGGGACTTGGCCTTAGCACAGATACGCAGTATTTT
NA,TRBV5-6,TRBD1,TRBJ1-2,CASSSTGGPYGYTF,TGTGCCAGCAGCTCGACAGGGGGCCCCTATGGCTACACCTTC
NA,TRBV6-1,TRBD2,TRBJ2-1,CASSYHRLAGGPKSSYNEQFF,TGTGCCAGCAGTTACCACCGACTAGCGGGAGGCCCAAAGAGCTCCTACAATGAGCAGTTCTTC
many,TRBV7-8,NA,TRBJ1-1,CASSLGQANTEAFF,TGTGCCAGCAGCTTAGGACAGGCGAACACTGAAGCTTTCTTT